This TCR beta chain was found in a study of beta chain features in type 1 diabetes. Notes on the study in general: Among all four CD4+ subsets, Type 1 diabetes patients had TCRB CDR3s that were moderately but significantly shorter.

Sequencing targeted expressed TCRB transcripts, as all isolated RNA had been reverse transcribed. The average read count of naive, central memory and regulatory T cell samples was approximately 3.5 million. TCRdb keeps only in-frame clones here, not all; method: immunoSEQ multiplex PCR. The table records approximately 260,000 clones, roughly 22% of them present only once. Stem cell-like memory, regulatory, central memory and naive CD4+ cells were sorted via CD45RO/CCR7/CD25/CD127/CD95/CD27. Germline loops: CDR1 SGDLS, CDR2 YYNGEE. The CDR3 spans 17 residues. Between the trimmed V and J ends, which lost 3 bases and 1 base, there was a span of 19 bases. This clone was counted only a few times. Its antigen remains unidentified.

Material for sequencing was naive CD4+ T cells from blood. The TCR sequence derives from a woman aged 40 to 50 with type 1 diabetes. V usage is TRBV9 and J usage is TRBJ2-5; TRBD1 is a possible D gene (6 bases). CDR3 protein: CASSESLGTSLQETQYF. CDR3 bases: TGTGCCAGCAGCGAGTCCCTCGGGACAAGCCTCCAAGAGACCCAGTACTTC.